A selection of T cell receptor beta chains follows, all from one sample in a study of cytomegalovirus exposure and HLA in healthy donors. Profiling relied on immunoSEQ multiplex PCR, and the TCRdb table lists in-frame clones only, not all of them. The table shows approximately 140,000 clones, with nearly 80% occurring only once. Sequenced: PBMCs. The receptor source for this set is a middle-aged man in good health and CMV-seropositive. The CDR3 runs from the conserved cysteine through the conserved F or W. The order of the fields is clone size, D gene, V gene, J gene, CDR3 protein, CDR3 DNA. A D gene is named only where the DNA matches it firmly. Some rows have no size entry. The others give once, few or many, or a class for an expanded clone.

.,TRBD1,TRBV7-9,TRBJ1-1,CASSFEGATEAFF,TGTGCCAGCAGCTTCGAGGGGGCTACTGAAGCTTTCTTT
.,TRBD1,TRBV27,TRBJ1-5,CASSFTGTGGQPQHF,TGTGCCAGCAGTTTTACCGGGACAGGGGGGCAGCCCCAGCATTTT
.,TRBD1,TRBV7-9,TRBJ1-2,CASSLDRGAYGYTF,TGTGCCAGCAGCTTAGACAGGGGGGCCTATGGCTACACCTTC
.,.,TRBV30,TRBJ1-1,CAWSVRSTEAFF,TGTGCCTGGAGTGTGAGGAGCACTGAAGCTTTCTTT
.,TRBD1,TRBV10-3,TRBJ1-1,CAISDKGQGDTEAFF,TGTGCCATCAGTGATAAAGGACAGGGAGACACTGAAGCTTTCTTT
few,.,TRBV2,TRBJ2-7,CASSGEGTESAYEQYF,TGTGCCAGCAGTGGCGAAGGAACGGAGTCCGCCTACGAGCAGTACTTC
.,.,TRBV4-1,TRBJ1-5,CASSPDGVNQPQHF,TGCGCCAGCAGCCCTGACGGGGTAAATCAGCCCCAGCATTTT
.,TRBD2,TRBV28,TRBJ2-3,CASSAGGDTQYF,TGTGCCAGCAGTGCGGGGGGAGATACGCAGTATTTT
.,.,TRBV5-1,TRBJ2-1,CASSLWTGSLNNEQFF,TGCGCCAGCAGCTTGTGGACGGGGAGTCTCAACAATGAGCAGTTCTTC
few,.,TRBV19,TRBJ1-5,CASSIVGGGGQPQHF,TGTGCCAGTAGTATTGTGGGGGGAGGGGGTCAGCCCCAGCATTTT
.,TRBD1,TRBV7-3,TRBJ2-3,CASSRTGADTQYF,TGTGCCAGCAGTCGAACAGGGGCAGATACGCAGTATTTT
.,TRBD1,TRBV7-9,TRBJ2-3,CSSSRKGQGVSYGTDTQYF,TGTTCCAGCAGCCGAAAGGGACAGGGCGTTTCGTATGGCACAGATACGCAGTATTTT
.,.,TRBV29-1,TRBJ1-1,CSVEEFPGAFF,TGCAGCGTTGAAGAGTTCCCGGGAGCTTTCTTT
many,TRBD2,TRBV18,TRBJ2-7,CASSPRTSGSYEQYF,TGTGCCAGCTCACCACGGACTAGCGGGAGCTACGAGCAGTACTTC
.,.,TRBV15,TRBJ1-5,CATSSQGDSNQPQHF,TGTGCCACCAGCTCCCAGGGTGACAGCAATCAGCCCCAGCATTTT
few,.,TRBV11-2,TRBJ1-1,CASSLTPATATEAFF,TGTGCCAGCAGCTTAACACCCGCGACAGCCACTGAAGCTTTCTTT
.,.,TRBV19,TRBJ2-5,CASSRQTQETQYF,TGTGCCAGTAGCAGGCAGACCCAAGAGACCCAGTACTTC
few,.,TRBV7-2,TRBJ1-1,CASSLAGEYTEAFF,TGTGCCAGCAGCTTGGCGGGCGAATACACTGAAGCTTTCTTT
.,.,TRBV6-6,TRBJ2-7,CASGRSYEQYF,TGTGCCAGCGGGCGTTCCTACGAGCAGTACTTC
.,.,TRBV9,TRBJ2-3,CASSVGVSARDTQYF,TGTGCCAGCAGCGTCGGGGTAAGCGCGAGAGATACGCAGTATTTT
.,TRBD1,TRBV9,TRBJ1-4,CASSVRDRDEKLFF,TGTGCCAGCAGCGTCCGGGACAGGGATGAAAAACTGTTTTTT
once,.,TRBV18,TRBJ2-7,CASSPRSGRGLEQYF,TGTGCCAGCTCACCACGTAGTGGTCGGGGACTCGAGCAGTACTTC
.,TRBD2,TRBV7-3,TRBJ2-1,CASSSSPSGSGDEQFF,TGTGCCAGCAGCTCGTCTCCTAGCGGGAGCGGGGATGAGCAGTTCTTC
once,TRBD2,TRBV4-1,TRBJ2-5,CASSQEGLAQIQYF,TGCGCCAGCAGCCAAGAAGGACTAGCACAGATCCAGTACTTC
.,.,TRBV5-4,TRBJ2-5,CASSGFGTKETQYF,TGTGCCAGCAGCGGTTTCGGAACTAAAGAGACCCAGTACTTC
few,TRBD2,TRBV19,TRBJ2-1,CASSTSGSNEQFF,TGTGCCAGTAGTACTAGCGGGAGCAATGAGCAGTTCTTC
.,.,TRBV18,TRBJ1-3,CASSPRQMSSGNTIYF,TGTGCCAGCTCACCACGACAGATGAGCTCTGGAAACACCATATATTTT
.,TRBD2,TRBV28,TRBJ2-7,CASLGGDEQYF,TGTGCCAGCCTGGGGGGGGACGAGCAGTACTTC
.,TRBD1,TRBV7-6,TRBJ2-1,CASTPVGQGFNEQFF,TGTGCCAGCACCCCCGTGGGACAGGGGTTCAATGAGCAGTTCTTC
.,TRBD1,TRBV6-5,TRBJ2-5,CASSYSPDRVGETQYF,TGTGCCAGCAGTTACTCACCGGACAGGGTTGGAGAGACCCAGTACTTC
.,.,TRBV30,TRBJ2-7,CAWSATYEQYF,TGTGCCTGGAGTGCAACCTACGAGCAGTACTTC
.,.,TRBV19,TRBJ2-3,CASRSPQGDGWDTQYF,TGTGCCAGTAGGAGCCCACAGGGCGATGGTTGGGATACGCAGTATTTT